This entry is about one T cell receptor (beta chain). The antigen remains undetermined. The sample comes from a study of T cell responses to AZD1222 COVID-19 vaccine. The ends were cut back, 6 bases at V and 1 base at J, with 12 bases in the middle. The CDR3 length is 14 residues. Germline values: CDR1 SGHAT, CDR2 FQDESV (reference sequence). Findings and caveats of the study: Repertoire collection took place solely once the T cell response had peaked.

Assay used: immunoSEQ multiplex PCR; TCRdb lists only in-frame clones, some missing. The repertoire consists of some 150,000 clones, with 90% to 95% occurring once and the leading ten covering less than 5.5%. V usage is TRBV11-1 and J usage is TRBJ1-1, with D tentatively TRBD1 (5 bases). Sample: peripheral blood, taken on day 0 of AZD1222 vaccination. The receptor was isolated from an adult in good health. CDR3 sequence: CASSSQGGNTEAFF. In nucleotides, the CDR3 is TGTGCCAGCAGTAGCCAGGGTGGGAACACTGAAGCTTTCTTT.